This is a list of T cell receptor beta chains from one sample in a study of shared clonotypes between healthy human individuals. Produced via immunoSEQ multiplex PCR; TCRdb's table is partial and in-frame only. In the table there are approximately 740,000 clones, approximately 79% of which are singletons. The sample comprised memory CD4+ T cells sorted from blood. These receptor sequences come from a woman in her twenties or thirties in good health. Each CDR3 is given with its conserved first and last residue.

V	J	CDR3
TRBV5-1	TRBJ2-1	CASSTTSGAYNEQFF
TRBV4-2	TRBJ2-3	CASSQVGSSTDTQYF
TRBV5-1	TRBJ2-7	CASSLNAGEGYEQYF
TRBV6-5	TRBJ2-7	CASSPNRENYEQYF
TRBV2	TRBJ2-3	CASSGLTSGVDTQYF
TRBV21-1	TRBJ2-7	CASSKGPLPPGGPEQYF
TRBV21-1	TRBJ1-1	CASSKDRPYLGNTEAFF
TRBV27	TRBJ2-7	CASSSGLAIVEQYF
TRBV10-3	TRBJ2-3	CAISGTGTDTQYF
TRBV11-2	TRBJ1-5	CASSSGQGKYQPQHF
TRBV19	TRBJ2-3	CASSPQTRHSQYF
TRBV19	TRBJ2-6	CASSAPGHSRNGANVLTF
TRBV19	TRBJ2-7	CASSIKGAKGTESSYEQYF
TRBV5-1	TRBJ2-7	CAKIRHYEQYF
TRBV7-8	TRBJ2-5	CASSLVQGRGQETQYF
TRBV10-3	TRBJ1-4	CAISDLGPSEKLFF
TRBV6-1	TRBJ2-4	CASSEAPGQGPILAKNIQYF
TRBV28	TRBJ1-1	CASSLDPWTEAFF
TRBV28	TRBJ2-1	CASRSGQGIKQFF
TRBV7-9	TRBJ2-3	CASSLGDRGPADTQYF
TRBV18	TRBJ2-7	CASSLPGPTYEQYF